These 4 T cell receptor beta chains came from one sample sequenced in a study of early stage breast cancer tumors. Produced via immunoSEQ multiplex PCR; TCRdb's table is partial and in-frame only. The sample records 51,000 or so clones, around 83% being singletons. The sequenced sample was blood. Receptors were obtained from a person aged 45-65 years with breast cancer.

Only a few counts were recorded for this clone. This chain joins TRBV18 and TRBJ1-2, with D maybe TRBD1 (5 bases). Germline lookup yields CDR1 KGHSH and CDR2 LQKENI. V lost 6 bases, J lost 6 bases, and 23 bases lay in between. The CDR3 has 16 residues. This CDR3 reads CASSPGTLSGGDGYTF. CDR3 nucleotide sequence: TGTGCCAGCTCTCCCGGGACCCTCTCCGGTGGGGATGGCTACACCTTC.

The rearrangement uses TRBV4-1 and TRBJ1-1; no clear D. CDR3 length: 15 amino acids. The V end was cut by 0 bases, the J end by 1 base, with 9 bases between. Germline loops: CDR1 MGHRA, CDR2 YSYEKL. For the CDR3, the DNA is TGCGCCAGCAGCCAAGATCATCGGGGGAACACTGAAGCTTTCTTT. Residues: CASSQDHRGNTEAFF.

The rearrangement uses TRBV29-1 and TRBJ2-1; unclear D gene. Trimming cost V 7 bases and J 4 bases, with 5 bases left between them. The CDR3 sequence is 10 residues long. CDR1 is SQVTM and CDR2 is ANQGSEA in the germline V gene. CDR3 nucleotide sequence: TGCAGCGGACAATACAATGAGCAGTTCTTC. Translation gives CSGQYNEQFF.

The CDR3 sequence: CASSLGLGGDIYEQYF. The CDR3 DNA is TGTGCCAGCAGCCTCGGCCTGGGTGGGGATATCTACGAGCAGTACTTC. J is TRBJ2-7 and V is TRBV7-2, with unresolved D. The CDR3 is 16 amino acids. Germline values: CDR1 SGHTA, CDR2 FQGNSA. V dropped 5 bases and J dropped 3 bases, with 20 bases sitting between them.